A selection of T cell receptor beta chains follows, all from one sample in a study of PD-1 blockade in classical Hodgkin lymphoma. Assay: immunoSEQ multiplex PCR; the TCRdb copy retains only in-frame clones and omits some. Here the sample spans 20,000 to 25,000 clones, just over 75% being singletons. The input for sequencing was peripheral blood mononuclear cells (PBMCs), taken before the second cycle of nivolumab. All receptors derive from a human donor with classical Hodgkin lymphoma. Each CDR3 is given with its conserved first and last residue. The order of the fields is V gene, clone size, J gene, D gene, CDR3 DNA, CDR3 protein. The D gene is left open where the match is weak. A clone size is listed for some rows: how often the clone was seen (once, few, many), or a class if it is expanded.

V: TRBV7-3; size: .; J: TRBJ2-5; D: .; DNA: TGTGCCAGCAGCCCTCGGCGGCCCGAAGGAGAGACCCAGTACTTC; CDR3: CASSPRRPEGETQYF
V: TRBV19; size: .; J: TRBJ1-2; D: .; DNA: TGTGCCAGTAGTCTAACAGGGCTCCCGCCGGGCACCTTC; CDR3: CASSLTGLPPGTF
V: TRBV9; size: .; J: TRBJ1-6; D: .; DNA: TGTGCCAGCAGCGTGGGGGACCATAATTCACCCCTCCACTTT; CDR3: CASSVGDHNSPLHF
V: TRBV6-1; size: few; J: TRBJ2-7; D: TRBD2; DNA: TGTGCCAGCAGTGAAGTTCCAGTAGCGGGATCAGGCTACGAGCAGTACTTC; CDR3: CASSEVPVAGSGYEQYF
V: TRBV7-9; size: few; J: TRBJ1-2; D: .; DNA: TGTGCCAGCAGCGCGCAAGAAGAGTATTTCTATGGCTACACCTTC; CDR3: CASSAQEEYFYGYTF
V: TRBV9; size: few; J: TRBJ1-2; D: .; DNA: TGTGCCAGCACCACTAACTATGGCTACACCTTC; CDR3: CASTTNYGYTF
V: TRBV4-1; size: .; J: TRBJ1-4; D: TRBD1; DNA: TGCGCCAGCAGCACAGGGGTAGAAGAAAAACTGTTTTTT; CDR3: CASSTGVEEKLFF
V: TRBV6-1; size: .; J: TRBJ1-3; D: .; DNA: TGTGCCAGCATAAGGTCTGGCTTCTCTGGAAACACCATATATTTT; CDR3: CASIRSGFSGNTIYF
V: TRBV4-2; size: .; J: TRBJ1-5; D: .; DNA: TGTGCCAGCAGCCAAGAAAAGGTTCAGCCCCAGCATTTT; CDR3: CASSQEKVQPQHF
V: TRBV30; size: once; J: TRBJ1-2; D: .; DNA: TGTGCCTGGACCGCTGGGCGGGGTCGGGGCTACACCTTC; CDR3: CAWTAGRGRGYTF
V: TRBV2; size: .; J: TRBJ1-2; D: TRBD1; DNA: TGTGCCAGCAGTGAATTGGAGAGCCAGGGGGCGCCGGATGGCTATGGCTACACCTTC; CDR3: CASSELESQGAPDGYGYTF
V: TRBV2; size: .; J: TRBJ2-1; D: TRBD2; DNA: TGTGCCAGCAGTGATTTTAGCGGGGGGAATGAGCAGTTCTTC; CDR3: CASSDFSGGNEQFF